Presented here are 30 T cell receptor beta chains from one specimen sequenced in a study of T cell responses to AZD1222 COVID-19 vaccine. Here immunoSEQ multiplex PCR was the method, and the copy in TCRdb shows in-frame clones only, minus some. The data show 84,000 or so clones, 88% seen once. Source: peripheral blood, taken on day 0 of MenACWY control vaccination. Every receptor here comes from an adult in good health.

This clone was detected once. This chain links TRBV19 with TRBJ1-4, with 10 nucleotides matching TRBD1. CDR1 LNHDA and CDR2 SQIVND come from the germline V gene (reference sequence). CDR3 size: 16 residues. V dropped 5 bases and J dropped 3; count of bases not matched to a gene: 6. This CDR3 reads CASSGGTGAPNEKLFF. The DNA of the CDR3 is TGTGCCAGTAGTGGCGGGACAGGGGCACCTAATGAAAAACTGTTTTTT.

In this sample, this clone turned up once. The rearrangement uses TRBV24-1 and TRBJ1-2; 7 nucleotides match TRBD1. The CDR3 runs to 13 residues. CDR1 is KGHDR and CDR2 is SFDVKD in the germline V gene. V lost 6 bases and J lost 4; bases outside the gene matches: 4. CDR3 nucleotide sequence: TGTGCCACCAGTCACCGGGACAGCTATGGCTACACCTTC. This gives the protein CATSHRDSYGYTF.

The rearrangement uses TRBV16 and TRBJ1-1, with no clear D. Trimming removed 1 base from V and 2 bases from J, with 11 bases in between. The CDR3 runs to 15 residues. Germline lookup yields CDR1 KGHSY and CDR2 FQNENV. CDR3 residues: CASSQWEGSNTEAFF. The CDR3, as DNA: TGTGCCAGCAGCCAATGGGAGGGAAGCAACACTGAAGCTTTCTTT. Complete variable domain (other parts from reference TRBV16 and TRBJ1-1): GEEVAQTPKHLVRGEGQKAKLYCAPIKGHSYVFWYQQVLKNEFKFLISFQNENVFDETGMPKERFSAKCLPNSPCSLEIQATKLEDSAVYFCASSQWEGSNTEAFFGQGTRLTVV.

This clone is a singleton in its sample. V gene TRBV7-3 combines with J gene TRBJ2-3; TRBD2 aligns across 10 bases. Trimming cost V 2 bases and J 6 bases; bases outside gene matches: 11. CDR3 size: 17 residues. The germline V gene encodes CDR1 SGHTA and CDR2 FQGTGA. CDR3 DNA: TGTGCCAGCAGCTTAGCCCCACCTAGCGGGGGCAGGGATACGCAGTATTTT. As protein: CASSLAPPSGGRDTQYF.

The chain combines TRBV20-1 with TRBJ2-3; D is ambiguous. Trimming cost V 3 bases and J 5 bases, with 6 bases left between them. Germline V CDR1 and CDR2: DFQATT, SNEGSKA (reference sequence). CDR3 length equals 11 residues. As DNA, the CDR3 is TGCAGTGCTAGCTTTAGAGATACGCAGTATTTT. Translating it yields CSASFRDTQYF.

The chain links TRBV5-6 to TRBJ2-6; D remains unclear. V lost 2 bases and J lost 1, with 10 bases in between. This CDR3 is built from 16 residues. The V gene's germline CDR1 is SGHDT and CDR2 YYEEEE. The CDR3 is CASSFGLGSGANVLTF. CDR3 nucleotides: TGTGCCAGCAGCTTCGGCCTAGGGTCTGGGGCCAACGTCCTGACTTTC.

The CDR3 here is CASRDTGRTFNYGYTF. CDR3 nucleotides: TGTGCCAGTAGAGATACCGGCAGAACCTTCAACTATGGCTACACCTTC. The V call is TRBV19, the J call TRBJ1-2, with no clear D. In germline, CDR1 is LNHDA, CDR2 SQIVND (reference sequence). The CDR3 length is 16 residues. Trimming removed 6 bases at V and 2 bases at J, with 19 bases between.

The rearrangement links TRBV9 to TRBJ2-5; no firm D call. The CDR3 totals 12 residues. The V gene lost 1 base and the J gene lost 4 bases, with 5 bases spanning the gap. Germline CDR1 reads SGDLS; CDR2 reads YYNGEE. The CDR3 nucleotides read TGTGCCAGCAGCGTAAAGGGAGAGACCCAGTACTTC. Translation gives CASSVKGETQYF.

The CDR3 sequence is CASSQGTVTEAFF. The DNA of the CDR3 is TGCGCCAGCAGCCAAGGTACAGTGACTGAAGCTTTCTTT. This chain links TRBV4-3 with TRBJ1-1; no clear D. Germline CDR1 reads LGHNA; CDR2 reads YSLEER. Trimming left V 1 base short and J 5 bases short, with 8 bases between. This CDR3 region has 13 residues.

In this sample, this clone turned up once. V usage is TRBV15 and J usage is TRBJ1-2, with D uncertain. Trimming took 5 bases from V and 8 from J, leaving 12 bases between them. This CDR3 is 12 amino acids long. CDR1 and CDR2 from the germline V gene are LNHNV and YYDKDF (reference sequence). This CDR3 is CATSASSRGYTF. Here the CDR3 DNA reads TGTGCCACCAGCGCGTCCTCCCGCGGCTACACCTTC.

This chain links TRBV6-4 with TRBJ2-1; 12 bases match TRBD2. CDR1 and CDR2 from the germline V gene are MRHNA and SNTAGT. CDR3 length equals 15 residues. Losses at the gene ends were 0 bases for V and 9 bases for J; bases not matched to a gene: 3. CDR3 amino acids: CASSDSLAGGSEQFF. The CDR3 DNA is TGTGCCAGCAGTGACTCCCTAGCGGGGGGGAGTGAGCAGTTCTTC.

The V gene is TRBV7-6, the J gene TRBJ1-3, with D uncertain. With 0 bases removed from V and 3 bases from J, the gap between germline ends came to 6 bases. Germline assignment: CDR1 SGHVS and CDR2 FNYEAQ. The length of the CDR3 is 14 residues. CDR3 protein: CASSLAQLGNTIYF. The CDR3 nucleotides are TGTGCCAGCAGCTTAGCACAACTTGGAAACACCATATATTTT.

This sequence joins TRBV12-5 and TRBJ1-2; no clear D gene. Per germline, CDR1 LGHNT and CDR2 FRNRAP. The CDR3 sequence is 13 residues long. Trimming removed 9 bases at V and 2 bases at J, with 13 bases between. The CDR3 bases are TGTGCTAGGGGGATAGCCGGGAACTATGGCTACACCTTC. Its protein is CARGIAGNYGYTF.

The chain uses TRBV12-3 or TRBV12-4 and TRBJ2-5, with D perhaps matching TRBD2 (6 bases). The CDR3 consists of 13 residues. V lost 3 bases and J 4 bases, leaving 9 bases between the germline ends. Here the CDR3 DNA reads TGTGCCAGCAGTTTTGGAGGGAGAGAGACCCAGTACTTC. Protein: CASSFGGRETQYF.

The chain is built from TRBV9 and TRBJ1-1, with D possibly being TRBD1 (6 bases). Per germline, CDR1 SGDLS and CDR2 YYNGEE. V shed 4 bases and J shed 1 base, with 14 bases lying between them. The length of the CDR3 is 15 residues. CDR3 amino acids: CASSTPDSSNTEAFF. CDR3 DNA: TGTGCCAGCAGCACCCCGGACAGTTCGAACACTGAAGCTTTCTTT.

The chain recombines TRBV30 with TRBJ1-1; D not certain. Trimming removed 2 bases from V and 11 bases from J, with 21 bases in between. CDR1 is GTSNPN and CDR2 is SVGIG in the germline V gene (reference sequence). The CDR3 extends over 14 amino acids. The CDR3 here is CAWSPPSGWMGAFF. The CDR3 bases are TGTGCCTGGAGTCCCCCTTCAGGATGGATGGGGGCTTTCTTT. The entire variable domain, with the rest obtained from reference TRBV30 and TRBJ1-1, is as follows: SQTIHQWPATLVQPVGSPLSLECTVEGTSNPNLYWYRQAAGRGLQLLFYSVGIGQISSEVPQNLSASRPQDRQFILSSKKLLLSDSGFYLCAWSPPSGWMGAFFGQGTRLTVV.

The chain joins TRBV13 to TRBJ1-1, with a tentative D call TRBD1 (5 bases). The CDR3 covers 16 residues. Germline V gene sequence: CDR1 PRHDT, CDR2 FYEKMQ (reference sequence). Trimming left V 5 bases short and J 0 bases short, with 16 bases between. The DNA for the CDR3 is TGTGCCAGCAGCACCCCCCGGGAGGGGCTGAACACTGAAGCTTTCTTT. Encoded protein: CASSTPREGLNTEAFF.

The CDR3 nucleotides read TGTGCCAGCAGCTCCTCTAGCGAGCAGTACTTC. Protein: CASSSSSEQYF. This rearrangement joins TRBV12-1 to TRBJ2-7; TRBD2 is the table's D call and was not checked against the DNA. TRBV12-1 is listed as a pseudogene. The CDR3 is 11 residues long.

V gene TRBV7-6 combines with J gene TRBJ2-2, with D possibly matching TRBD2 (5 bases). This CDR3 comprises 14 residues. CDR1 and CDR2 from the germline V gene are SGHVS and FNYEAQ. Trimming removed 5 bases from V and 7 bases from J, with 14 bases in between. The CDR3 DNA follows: TGTGCCAGCAGCGCAGAAGCGGAAATCGGGGAGCTGTTTTTT. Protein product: CASSAEAEIGELFF.

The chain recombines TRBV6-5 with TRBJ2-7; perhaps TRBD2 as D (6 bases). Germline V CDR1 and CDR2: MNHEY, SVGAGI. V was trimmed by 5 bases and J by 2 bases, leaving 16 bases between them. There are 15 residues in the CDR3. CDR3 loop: CASSTGRTITYEQYF. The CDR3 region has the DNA TGTGCCAGCAGTACGGGCAGGACTATTACCTACGAGCAGTACTTC.

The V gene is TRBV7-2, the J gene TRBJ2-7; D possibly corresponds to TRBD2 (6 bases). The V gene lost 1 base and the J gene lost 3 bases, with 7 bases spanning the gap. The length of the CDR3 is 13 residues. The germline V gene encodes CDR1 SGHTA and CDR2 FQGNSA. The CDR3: CASSLGGVYEQYF. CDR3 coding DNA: TGTGCCAGCAGCTTAGGGGGGGTCTACGAGCAGTACTTC.

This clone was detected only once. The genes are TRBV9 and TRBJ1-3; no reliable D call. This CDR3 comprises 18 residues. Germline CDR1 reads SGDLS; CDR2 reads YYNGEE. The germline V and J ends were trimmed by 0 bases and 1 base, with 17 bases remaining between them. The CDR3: CASSVVIRPLPSGNTIYF. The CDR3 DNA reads TGTGCCAGCAGCGTAGTGATAAGGCCTCTCCCTTCTGGAAACACCATATATTTT.

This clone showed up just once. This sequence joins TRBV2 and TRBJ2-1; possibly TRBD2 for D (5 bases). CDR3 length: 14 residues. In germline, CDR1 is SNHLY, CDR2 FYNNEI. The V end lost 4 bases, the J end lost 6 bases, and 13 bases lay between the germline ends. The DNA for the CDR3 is TGTGCCAGCAGTGTGGAGAATGGAGGCAATGAGCAGTTCTTC. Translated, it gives CASSVENGGNEQFF.

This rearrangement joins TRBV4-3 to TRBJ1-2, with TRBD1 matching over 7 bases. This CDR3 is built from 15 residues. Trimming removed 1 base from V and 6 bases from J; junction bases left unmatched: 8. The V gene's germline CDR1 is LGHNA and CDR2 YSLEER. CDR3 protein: CASSQANRGRDGYTF. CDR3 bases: TGCGCCAGCAGCCAAGCAAACAGGGGAAGGGATGGCTACACCTTC.

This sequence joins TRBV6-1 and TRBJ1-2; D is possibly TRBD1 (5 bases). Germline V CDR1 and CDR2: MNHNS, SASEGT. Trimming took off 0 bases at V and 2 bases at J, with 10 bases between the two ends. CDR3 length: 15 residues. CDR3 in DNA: TGTGCCAGCAGTGAAGCCTGGGGCGAGAACTATGGCTACACCTTC. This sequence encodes CASSEAWGENYGYTF.

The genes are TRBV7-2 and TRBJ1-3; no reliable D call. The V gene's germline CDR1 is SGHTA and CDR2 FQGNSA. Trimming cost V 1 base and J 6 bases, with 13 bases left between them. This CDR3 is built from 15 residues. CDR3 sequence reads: CASSLEGSLLNTIYF. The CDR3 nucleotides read TGTGCCAGCAGCTTAGAAGGCAGTCTATTAAACACCATATATTTT.

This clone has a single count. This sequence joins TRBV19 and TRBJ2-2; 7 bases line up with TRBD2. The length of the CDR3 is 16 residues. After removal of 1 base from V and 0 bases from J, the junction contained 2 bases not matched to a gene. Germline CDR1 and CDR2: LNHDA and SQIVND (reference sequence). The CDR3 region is CASSIAAGTNTGELFF. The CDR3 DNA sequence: TGTGCCAGTAGTATAGCAGCGGGGACGAACACCGGGGAGCTGTTTTTT.

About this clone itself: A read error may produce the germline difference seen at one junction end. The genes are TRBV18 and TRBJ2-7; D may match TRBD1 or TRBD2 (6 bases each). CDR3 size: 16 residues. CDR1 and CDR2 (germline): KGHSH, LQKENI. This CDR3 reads CASSPLMRGATYEQYF. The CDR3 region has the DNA TGTGCCAGCTCTCCACTGATGAGGGGGGCTACCTACGAGCAGTACTTC.

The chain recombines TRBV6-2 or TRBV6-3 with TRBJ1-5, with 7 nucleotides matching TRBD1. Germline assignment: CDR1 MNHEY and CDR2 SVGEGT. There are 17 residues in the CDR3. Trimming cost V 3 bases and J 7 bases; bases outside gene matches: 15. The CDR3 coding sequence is TGTGCCAGCAGTTATTGGCTACCACGGACAGGAAGGCAGCCCCAGCATTTT. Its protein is CASSYWLPRTGRQPQHF.

The CDR3, as DNA: TGTGCCAGCTCACGCGGGGGTTCACAAGGAGGGGAGCTGTTTTTT. Translating gives CASSRGGSQGGELFF. The chain employs TRBV18 and TRBJ2-2; 7 nucleotides match TRBD2. Germline CDR1 reads KGHSH; CDR2 reads LQKENI. With 4 bases clipped from V and 8 bases from J, the junction kept 10 bases outside the gene matches. The CDR3 runs 15 residues.